In its sample, the clone carrying this TCR beta chain was seen a few times. Germline CDR1 and CDR2: ENHRY and SYGVKD. The CDR3 has 15 residues. V shed 6 bases and J 3 bases; nucleotides not matched to a gene: 7. The sample comes from a study of blood T cells in healthy people across ages. With a J-beta primer mix and a sample-barcoded 5' primer, a second PCR ran roughly 6 to 12 cycles. MiXCR, run by TCRdb on the 5' RACE reads, gives a single entry per CDR3 protein. The sample includes about 1.6 million distinct CDR3 sequences, about 35% seen only once; the top ten take roughly 10%. Material: blood. The rearrangement links TRBV10-3 to TRBJ1-4, with TRBD1 matching 7 bases. The sequence was obtained from a woman between 25 and 40 years old in good health. The CDR3 nucleotides are TGTGCCATCAGCAACACAGGGGCGGCTAATGAAAAACTGTTTTTT. Its translation: CAISNTGAANEKLFF.